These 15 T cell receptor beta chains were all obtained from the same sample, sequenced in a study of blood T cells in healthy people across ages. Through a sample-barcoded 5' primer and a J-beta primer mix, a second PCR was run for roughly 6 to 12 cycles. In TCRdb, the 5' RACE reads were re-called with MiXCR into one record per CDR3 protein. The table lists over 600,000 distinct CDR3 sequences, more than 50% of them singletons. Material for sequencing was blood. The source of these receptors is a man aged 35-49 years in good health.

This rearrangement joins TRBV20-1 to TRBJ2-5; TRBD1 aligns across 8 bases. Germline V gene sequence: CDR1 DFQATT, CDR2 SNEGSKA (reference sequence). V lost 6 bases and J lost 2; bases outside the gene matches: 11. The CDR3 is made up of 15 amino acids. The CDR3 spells CSAKGTGQRQETQYF. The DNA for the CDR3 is TGCAGTGCCAAAGGGACAGGACAGCGACAAGAGACCCAGTACTTC.

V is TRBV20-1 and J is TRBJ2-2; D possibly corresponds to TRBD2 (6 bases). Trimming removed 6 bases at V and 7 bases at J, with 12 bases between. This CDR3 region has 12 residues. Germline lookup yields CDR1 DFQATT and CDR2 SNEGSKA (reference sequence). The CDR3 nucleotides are TGCAGTGCCCGCATGGAGGGCGGGGAGCTGTTTTTT. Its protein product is CSARMEGGELFF.

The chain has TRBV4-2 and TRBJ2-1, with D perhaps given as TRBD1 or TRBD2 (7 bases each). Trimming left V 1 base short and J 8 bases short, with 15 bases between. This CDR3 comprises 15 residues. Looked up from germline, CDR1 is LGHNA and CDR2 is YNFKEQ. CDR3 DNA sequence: TGTGCCAGCAGCCAAGTTAGCAGGGGGGGCGATGAGCAGTTCTTC. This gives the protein CASSQVSRGGDEQFF.

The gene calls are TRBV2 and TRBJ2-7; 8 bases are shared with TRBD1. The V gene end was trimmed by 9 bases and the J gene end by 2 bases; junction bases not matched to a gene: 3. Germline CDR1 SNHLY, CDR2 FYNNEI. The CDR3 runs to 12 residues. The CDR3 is CARSTGAYEQYF. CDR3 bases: TGTGCCAGGTCGACAGGGGCCTACGAGCAGTACTTC. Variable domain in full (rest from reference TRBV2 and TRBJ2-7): EPEVTQTPSHQVTQMGQEVILRCVPISNHLYFYWYRQILGQKVEFLVSFYNNEISEKSEIFDDQFSVERPDGSNFTLKIRSTKLEDSAMYFCARSTGAYEQYFGPGTRLTVT.

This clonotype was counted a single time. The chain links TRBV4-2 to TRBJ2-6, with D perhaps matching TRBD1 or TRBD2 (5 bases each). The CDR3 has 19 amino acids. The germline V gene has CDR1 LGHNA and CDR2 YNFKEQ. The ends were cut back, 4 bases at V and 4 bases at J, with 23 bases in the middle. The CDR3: CASSPRHGAEGTGANVLTF. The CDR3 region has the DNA TGTGCCAGCAGCCCACGACATGGGGCAGAGGGTACAGGGGCCAACGTCCTGACTTTC.

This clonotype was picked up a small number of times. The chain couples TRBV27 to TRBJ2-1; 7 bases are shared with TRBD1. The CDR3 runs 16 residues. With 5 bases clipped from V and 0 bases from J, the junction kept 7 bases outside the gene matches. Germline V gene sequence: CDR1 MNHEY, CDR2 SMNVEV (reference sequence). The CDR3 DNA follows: TGTGCCAGCAGTCCCTCGACAGGGAGCTCCTACAATGAGCAGTTCTTC. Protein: CASSPSTGSSYNEQFF.

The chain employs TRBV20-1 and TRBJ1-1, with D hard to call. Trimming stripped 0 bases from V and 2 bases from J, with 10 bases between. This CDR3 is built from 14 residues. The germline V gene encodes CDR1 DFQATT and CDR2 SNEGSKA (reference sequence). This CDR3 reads CSARDLAGNTEAFF. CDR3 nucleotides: TGCAGTGCTAGAGATCTCGCAGGTAACACTGAAGCTTTCTTT.

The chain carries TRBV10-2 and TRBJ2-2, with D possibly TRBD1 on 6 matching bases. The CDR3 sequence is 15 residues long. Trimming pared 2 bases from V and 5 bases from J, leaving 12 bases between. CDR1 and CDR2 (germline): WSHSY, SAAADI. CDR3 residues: CASSERGWGTGELFF. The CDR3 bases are TGCGCCAGCAGTGAGAGGGGGTGGGGGACCGGGGAGCTGTTTTTT.

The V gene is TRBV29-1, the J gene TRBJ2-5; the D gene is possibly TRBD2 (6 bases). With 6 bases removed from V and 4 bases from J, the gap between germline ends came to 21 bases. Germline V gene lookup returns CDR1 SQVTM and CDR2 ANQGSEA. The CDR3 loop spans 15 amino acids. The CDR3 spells CSVRAPSDLPETQYF. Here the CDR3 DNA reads TGCAGCGTCCGCGCCCCTAGCGACCTCCCAGAGACCCAGTACTTC.

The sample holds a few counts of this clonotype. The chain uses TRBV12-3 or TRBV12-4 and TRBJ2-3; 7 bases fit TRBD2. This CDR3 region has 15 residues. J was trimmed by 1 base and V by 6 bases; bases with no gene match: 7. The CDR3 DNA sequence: TGTGCCAGCAGAGCGGGAAACCGGGGCACAGATACGCAGTATTTT. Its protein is CASRAGNRGTDTQYF.

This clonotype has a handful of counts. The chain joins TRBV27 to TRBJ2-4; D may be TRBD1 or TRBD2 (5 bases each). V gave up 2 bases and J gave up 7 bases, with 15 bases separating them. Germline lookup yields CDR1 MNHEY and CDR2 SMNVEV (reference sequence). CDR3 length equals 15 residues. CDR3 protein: CASSLMSGGGNIQYF. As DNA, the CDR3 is TGTGCCAGCAGTTTAATGTCTGGGGGTGGGAACATTCAGTACTTC.

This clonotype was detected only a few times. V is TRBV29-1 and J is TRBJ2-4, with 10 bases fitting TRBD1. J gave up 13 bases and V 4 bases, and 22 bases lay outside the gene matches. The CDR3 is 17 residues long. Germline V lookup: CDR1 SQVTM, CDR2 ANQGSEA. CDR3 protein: CSVVGFGLPGQGLEQYF. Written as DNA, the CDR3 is TGCAGCGTTGTAGGGTTTGGCCTACCGGGACAGGGGTTAGAGCAGTACTTC.

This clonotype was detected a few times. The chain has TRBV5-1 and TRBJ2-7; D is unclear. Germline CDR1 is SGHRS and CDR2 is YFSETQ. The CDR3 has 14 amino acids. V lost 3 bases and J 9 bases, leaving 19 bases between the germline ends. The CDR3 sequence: CASSSATLDEAQYF. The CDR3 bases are TGCGCCAGCAGCTCGGCCACACTGGATGAGGCGCAGTACTTC.

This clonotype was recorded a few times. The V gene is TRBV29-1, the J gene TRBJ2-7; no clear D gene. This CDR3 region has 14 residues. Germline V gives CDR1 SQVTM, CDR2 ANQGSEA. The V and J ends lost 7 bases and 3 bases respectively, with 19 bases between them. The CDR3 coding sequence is TGCAGCGCCGGTGGCCAGCAAGGACGCTACGAGCAGTACTTC. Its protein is CSAGGQQGRYEQYF.

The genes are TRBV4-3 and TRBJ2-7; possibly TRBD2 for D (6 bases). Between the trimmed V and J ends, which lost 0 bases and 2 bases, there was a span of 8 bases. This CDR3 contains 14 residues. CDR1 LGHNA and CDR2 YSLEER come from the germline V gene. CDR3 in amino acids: CASSQDPGAYEQYF. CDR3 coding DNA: TGCGCCAGCAGCCAAGATCCGGGGGCCTACGAGCAGTACTTC.